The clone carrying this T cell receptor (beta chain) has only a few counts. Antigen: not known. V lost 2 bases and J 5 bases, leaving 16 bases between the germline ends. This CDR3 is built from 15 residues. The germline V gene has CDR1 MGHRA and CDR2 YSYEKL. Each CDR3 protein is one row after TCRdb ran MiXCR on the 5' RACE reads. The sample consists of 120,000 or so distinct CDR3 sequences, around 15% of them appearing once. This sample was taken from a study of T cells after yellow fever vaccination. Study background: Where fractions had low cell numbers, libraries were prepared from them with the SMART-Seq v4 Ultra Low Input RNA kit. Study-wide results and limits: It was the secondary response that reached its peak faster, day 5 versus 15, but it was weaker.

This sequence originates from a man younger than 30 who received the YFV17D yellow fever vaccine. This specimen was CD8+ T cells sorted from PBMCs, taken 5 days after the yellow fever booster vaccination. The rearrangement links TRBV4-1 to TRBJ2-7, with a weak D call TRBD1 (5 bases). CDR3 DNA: TGCGCCAGCAGCCAACAGGGCCAGGGAAGGGACGAGCAGTACTTC. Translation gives CASSQQGQGRDEQYF.